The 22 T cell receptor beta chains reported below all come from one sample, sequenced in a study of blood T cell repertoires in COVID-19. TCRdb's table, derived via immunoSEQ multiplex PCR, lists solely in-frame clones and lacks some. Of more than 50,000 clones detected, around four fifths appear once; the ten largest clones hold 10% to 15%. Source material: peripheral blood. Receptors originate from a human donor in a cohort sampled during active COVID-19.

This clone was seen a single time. CDR3 sequence (DNA): TGTGCCAGCAGTTCACTAGCGGGGACAGATACGCAGTATTTT. This gives the protein CASSSLAGTDTQYF. The chain recombines TRBV25-1 with TRBJ2-3, with 10 bases fitting TRBD2. Trimming took 5 bases from V and 3 from J; bases not matched to a gene: 2. Germline V gene data show CDR1 as MGHDK and CDR2 as SYGVNS. This CDR3 has 14 residues.

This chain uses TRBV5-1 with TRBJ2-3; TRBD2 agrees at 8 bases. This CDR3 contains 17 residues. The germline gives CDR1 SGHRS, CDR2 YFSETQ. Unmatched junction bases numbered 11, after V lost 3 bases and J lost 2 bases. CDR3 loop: CASSYPERGPYTDTQYF. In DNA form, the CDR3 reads TGCGCCAGCAGCTATCCCGAGCGGGGGCCCTACACAGATACGCAGTATTTT.

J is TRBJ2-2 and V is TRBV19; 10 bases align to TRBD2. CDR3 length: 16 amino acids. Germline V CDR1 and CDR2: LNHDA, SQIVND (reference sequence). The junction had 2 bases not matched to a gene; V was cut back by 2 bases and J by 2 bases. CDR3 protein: CASSIRTSGNTGELFF. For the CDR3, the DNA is TGTGCCAGTAGTATAAGGACTAGCGGTAACACCGGGGAGCTGTTTTTT.

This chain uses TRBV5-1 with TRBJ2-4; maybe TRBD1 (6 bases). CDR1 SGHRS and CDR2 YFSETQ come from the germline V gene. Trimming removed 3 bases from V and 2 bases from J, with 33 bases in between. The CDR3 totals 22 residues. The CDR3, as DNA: TGCGCCAGCAGCTCTAAACCGGGACATCGAGTCGGTGAGGGGGTGCCCAAAAACATTCAGTACTTC. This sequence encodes CASSSKPGHRVGEGVPKNIQYF.

For the CDR3, the DNA is TGTGCCAGTAGTCCACGGACAGAGTACTACGAGCAGTACTTC. Its translation: CASSPRTEYYEQYF. The V and J genes are TRBV19 and TRBJ2-7; weak D call: TRBD1 (6 bases). Deletions cut 5 bases from V and 3 bases from J, with 14 bases between. This CDR3 has 14 residues. The germline gives CDR1 LNHDA, CDR2 SQIVND (reference sequence).

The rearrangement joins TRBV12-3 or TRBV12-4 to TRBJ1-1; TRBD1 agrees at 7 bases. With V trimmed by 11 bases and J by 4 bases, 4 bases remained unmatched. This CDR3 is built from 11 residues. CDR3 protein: CAEGAGTEAFF. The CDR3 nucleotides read TGTGCCGAGGGGGCGGGCACTGAAGCTTTCTTT.

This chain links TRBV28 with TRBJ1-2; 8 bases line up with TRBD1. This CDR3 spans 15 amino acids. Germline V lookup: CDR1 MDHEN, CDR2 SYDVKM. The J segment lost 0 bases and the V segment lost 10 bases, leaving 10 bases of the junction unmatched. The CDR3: CAIRGQAITNYGYTF. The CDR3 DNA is TGTGCCATTCGGGGACAGGCGATCACTAACTATGGCTACACCTTC.

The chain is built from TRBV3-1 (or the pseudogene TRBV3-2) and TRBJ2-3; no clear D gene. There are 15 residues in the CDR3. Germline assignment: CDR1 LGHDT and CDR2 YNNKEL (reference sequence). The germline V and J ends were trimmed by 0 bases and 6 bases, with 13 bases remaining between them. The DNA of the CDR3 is TGTGCCAGCAGCCAAGATGGGTGGAGAGAGGATACGCAGTATTTT. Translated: CASSQDGWREDTQYF.

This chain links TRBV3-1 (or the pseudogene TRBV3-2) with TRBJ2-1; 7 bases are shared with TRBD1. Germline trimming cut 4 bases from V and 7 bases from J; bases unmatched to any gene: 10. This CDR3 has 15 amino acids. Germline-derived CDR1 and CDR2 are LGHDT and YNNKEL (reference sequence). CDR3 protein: CASSRSGTVMNEQFF. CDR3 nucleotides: TGTGCCAGCAGCCGTTCCGGGACAGTCATGAATGAGCAGTTCTTC.

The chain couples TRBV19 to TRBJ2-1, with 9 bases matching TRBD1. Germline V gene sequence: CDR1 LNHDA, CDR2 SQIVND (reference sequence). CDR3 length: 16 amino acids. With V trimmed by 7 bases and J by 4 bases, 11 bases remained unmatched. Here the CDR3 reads CASTPPGQGRYNEQFF. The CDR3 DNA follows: TGTGCCAGTACCCCCCCGGGACAGGGAAGATACAATGAGCAGTTCTTC.

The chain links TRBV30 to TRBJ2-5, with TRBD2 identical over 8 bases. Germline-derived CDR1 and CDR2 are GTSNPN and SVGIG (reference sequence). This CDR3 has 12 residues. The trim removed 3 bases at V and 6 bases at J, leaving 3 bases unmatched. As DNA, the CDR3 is TGTGCCTGGAGCCGCGGGGGGAAGACCCAGTACTTC. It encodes CAWSRGGKTQYF.

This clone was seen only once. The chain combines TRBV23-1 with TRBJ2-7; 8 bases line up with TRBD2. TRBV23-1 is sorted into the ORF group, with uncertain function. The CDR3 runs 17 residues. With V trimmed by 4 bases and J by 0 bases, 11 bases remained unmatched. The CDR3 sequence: CASSLHRLAKSSYEQYF. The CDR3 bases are TGCGCCAGCAGTCTTCATCGACTAGCGAAAAGCTCCTACGAGCAGTACTTC.

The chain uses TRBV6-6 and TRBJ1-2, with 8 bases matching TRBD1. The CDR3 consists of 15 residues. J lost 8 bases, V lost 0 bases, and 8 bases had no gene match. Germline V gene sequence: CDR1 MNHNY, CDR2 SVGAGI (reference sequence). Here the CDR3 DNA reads TGTGCCAGCAGTTACTCTGTGCAGGGGGCGGGAGGCTACACCTTC. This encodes CASSYSVQGAGGYTF.

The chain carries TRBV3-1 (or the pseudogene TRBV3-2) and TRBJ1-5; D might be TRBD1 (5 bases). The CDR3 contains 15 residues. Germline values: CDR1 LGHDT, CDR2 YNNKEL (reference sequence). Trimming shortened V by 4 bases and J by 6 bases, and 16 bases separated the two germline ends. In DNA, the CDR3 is TGTGCCAGCAGCCCCGACTCATCCGGGGGTCAGCCCCAGCATTTT. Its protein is CASSPDSSGGQPQHF.

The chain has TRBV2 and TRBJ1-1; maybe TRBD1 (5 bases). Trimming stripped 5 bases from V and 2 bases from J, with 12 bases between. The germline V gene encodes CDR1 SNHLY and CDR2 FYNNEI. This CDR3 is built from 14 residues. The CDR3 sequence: CASSPSGANTEAFF. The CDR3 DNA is TGTGCCAGCAGTCCCTCTGGGGCCAACACTGAAGCTTTCTTT.

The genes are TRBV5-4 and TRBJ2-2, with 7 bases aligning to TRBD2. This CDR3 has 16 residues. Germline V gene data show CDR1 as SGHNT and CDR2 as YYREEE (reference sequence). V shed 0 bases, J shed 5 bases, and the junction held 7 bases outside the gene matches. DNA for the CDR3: TGTGCCAGCAGCTTGGCCAGGATGCGGGGGACCGGGGAGCTGTTTTTT. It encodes CASSLARMRGTGELFF.

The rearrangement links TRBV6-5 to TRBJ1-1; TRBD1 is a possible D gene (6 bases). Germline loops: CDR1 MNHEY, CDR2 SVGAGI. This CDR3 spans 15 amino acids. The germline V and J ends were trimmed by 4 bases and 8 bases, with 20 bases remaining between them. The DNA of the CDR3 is TGTGCCAGCAGTTCCGCCCGAGGGGGGGGTTCGGAAGCTTTCTTT. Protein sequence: CASSSARGGGSEAFF.

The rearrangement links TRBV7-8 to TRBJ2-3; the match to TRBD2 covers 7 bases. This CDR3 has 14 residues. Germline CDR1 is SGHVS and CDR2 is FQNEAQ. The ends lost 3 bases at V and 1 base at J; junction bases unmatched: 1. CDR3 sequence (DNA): TGTGCCAGCAGCTTGGCGGGGGGCACAGATACGCAGTATTTT. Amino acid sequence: CASSLAGGTDTQYF.

The CDR3 sequence is CASSLTAGTEAFF. As DNA, the CDR3 is TGTGCCAGCAGCTTGACGGCGGGCACTGAAGCTTTCTTT. The chain joins TRBV7-9 to TRBJ1-1; D call uncertain. Trimming stripped 3 bases from V and 4 bases from J, with 9 bases between. Germline CDR1 SEHNR, CDR2 FQNEAQ (reference sequence). CDR3 length equals 13 residues.

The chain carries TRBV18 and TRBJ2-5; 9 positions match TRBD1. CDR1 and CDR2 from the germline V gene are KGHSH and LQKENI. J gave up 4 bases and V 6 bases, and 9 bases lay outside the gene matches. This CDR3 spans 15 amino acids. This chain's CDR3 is CASSPGQGIVETQYF. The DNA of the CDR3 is TGTGCCAGCTCCCCCGGACAGGGGATAGTAGAGACCCAGTACTTC.

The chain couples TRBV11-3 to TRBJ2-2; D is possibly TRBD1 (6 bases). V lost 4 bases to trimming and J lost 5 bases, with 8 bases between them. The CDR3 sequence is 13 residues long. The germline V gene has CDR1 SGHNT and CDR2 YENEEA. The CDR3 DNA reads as TGTGCCAGCAGCTCACAGGGAACCGGGGAGCTGTTTTTT. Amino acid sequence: CASSSQGTGELFF.

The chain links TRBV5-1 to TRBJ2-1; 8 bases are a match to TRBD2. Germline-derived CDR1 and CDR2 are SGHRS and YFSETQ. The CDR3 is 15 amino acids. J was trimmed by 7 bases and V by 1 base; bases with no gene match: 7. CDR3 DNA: TGCGCCAGCAGCTTGAGCCAGGGACTAGGAAATGAGCAGTTCTTC. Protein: CASSLSQGLGNEQFF. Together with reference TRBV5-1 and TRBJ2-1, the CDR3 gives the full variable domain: KAGVTQTPRYLIKTRGQQVTLSCSPISGHRSVSWYQQTPGQGLQFLFEYFSETQRNKGNFPGRFSGRQFSNSRSEMNVSTLELGDSALYLCASSLSQGLGNEQFFGPGTRLTVL.